This T cell receptor beta chain was identified during a study of Tregs in tolerant kidney transplant recipients. Comments on this clone: No antigen is known for it.

Method: immunoSEQ multiplex PCR; TCRdb's copy keeps in-frame clones and lacks some. This table has about 240,000 clones, roughly four fifths appearing once. The V gene lost 8 bases and the J gene lost 10 bases, with 15 bases spanning the gap. This CDR3 comprises 12 residues. Germline V gene lookup returns CDR1 SGHNT and CDR2 YENEEA. CD4+CD25+CD127- Tregs, CD4+CD25- non-Tregs, CD4 and CD8 cells were sorted. Study results and caveats: Validation in larger populations is needed because few patients were studied. Activated donor B cell expansion appeared to reveal the most relevant donor-specific TCRbeta repertoire.

The sample comprised CD4+ T cells from blood. This clonotype was sampled from a human donor in good health. The chain links TRBV11-3 to TRBJ2-1; D may be TRBD1 (5 bases). The DNA of the CDR3 is TGTGCCAGCCAGACGCCTCAGGGCGAGCAGTTCTTC. Translating gives CASQTPQGEQFF.